Listed here are 9 T cell receptor beta chains from one sample, sequenced in a study of cytomegalovirus exposure and HLA in healthy donors. PCR used 60 Vbeta primers and 13 Jbeta primers. The method was immunoSEQ multiplex PCR; TCRdb's version includes in-frame clones alone and lacks a portion of them. The sample yields tens of thousands of clones, 75% to 90% seen once. Source material: PBMCs. These receptors came from a man in his fifties in good health and CMV-seropositive.

The chain uses TRBV5-1 and TRBJ1-1; D gene ambiguous. V was shortened by 2 bases and J by 4 bases, with 12 bases between the two germline ends. CDR1 and CDR2 from the germline V gene are SGHRS and YFSETQ. There are 14 residues in the CDR3. CDR3 nucleotides: TGCGCCAGCAGCTTCGTTGGAGCGAGCACTGAAGCTTTCTTT. Amino acid sequence: CASSFVGASTEAFF.

The chain joins TRBV18 to TRBJ2-7; 7 nucleotides line up with TRBD2. J lost 0 bases, V lost 4 bases, and 15 bases had no gene match. The CDR3 is 18 amino acids. From germline, CDR1 is KGHSH and CDR2 LQKENI. CDR3 amino acids: CASSQRDGGNPSSYEQYF. In DNA form, the CDR3 reads TGTGCCAGCTCACAACGGGACGGGGGGAATCCTAGCTCCTACGAGCAGTACTTC.

The chain combines TRBV15 with TRBJ2-5, with no clear D. Germline lookup yields CDR1 LNHNV and CDR2 YYDKDF (reference sequence). The CDR3 consists of 12 residues. Trimming shortened V by 5 bases and J by 7 bases, and 11 bases separated the two germline ends. CDR3 amino acids: CATSVTGGTQYF. Written as DNA, the CDR3 is TGTGCCACCAGCGTCACCGGTGGGACCCAGTACTTC. Full variable domain (rest looked up from reference TRBV15 and TRBJ2-5): DAMVIQNPRYQVTQFGKPVTLSCSQTLNHNVMYWYQQKSSQAPKLLFHYYDKDFNNEADTPDNFQSRRPNTSFCFLDIRSPGLGDTAMYLCATSVTGGTQYFGPGTRLLVL.

The V and J genes are TRBV6-1 and TRBJ2-7; the match to TRBD2 covers 9 bases. The germline V gene has CDR1 MNHNS and CDR2 SASEGT. The V gene end was trimmed by 1 base and the J gene end by 2 bases; junction bases not matched to a gene: 3. The CDR3 covers 15 residues. CDR3 bases: TGTGCCAGCAGTGAAGAAGCGGGGGGCCCCTACGAGCAGTACTTC. Translating gives CASSEEAGGPYEQYF.

This rearrangement joins TRBV2 to TRBJ1-5; 8 bases fit TRBD1. The CDR3 totals 16 residues. V lost 6 bases and J lost 5; bases outside the gene matches: 12. The germline gives CDR1 SNHLY, CDR2 FYNNEI. CDR3 in DNA: TGTGCCAGCAGACTCTCGACAGGGGCCATCGATCAGCCCCAGCATTTT. Translating gives CASRLSTGAIDQPQHF.

The rearrangement links TRBV27 to TRBJ1-1; 7 nucleotides align to TRBD1. Germline values: CDR1 MNHEY, CDR2 SMNVEV (reference sequence). V lost 4 bases, J lost 0 bases, and 8 bases stayed unmatched. The CDR3 loop spans 16 amino acids. In DNA, the CDR3 is TGTGCCAGCAGTTCCCGTCGGGGACAGCTGAACACTGAAGCTTTCTTT. It translates to CASSSRRGQLNTEAFF.

This clone appeared a single time. This chain connects TRBV6-1 to TRBJ2-5; 7 bases are shared with TRBD1. The end of the DNA aligns better with TRBJ2-7, so the J call may be wrong. Germline V gives CDR1 MNHNS, CDR2 SASEGT. The CDR3 contains 14 residues. CDR3 nucleotide sequence: TGTGCCAGCAGCCCAAAGGGACAGAGATACGAGCAGTACTTC. Protein product: CASSPKGQRYEQYF.

The chain has TRBV5-6 and TRBJ2-7; no firm D call. Trimming pared 2 bases from V and 1 base from J, leaving 10 bases between. Germline V gene data show CDR1 as SGHDT and CDR2 as YYEEEE. This CDR3 has 14 amino acids. The DNA for the CDR3 is TGTGCCAGCAGCTTTTGGCCAACGTCCTACGAGCAGTACTTC. Translating it yields CASSFWPTSYEQYF.

The chain employs TRBV29-1 and TRBJ2-5; possibly TRBD2 for D (6 bases). Germline V CDR1 and CDR2: SQVTM, ANQGSEA. The CDR3 length is 15 residues. V lost 3 bases and J 4 bases, leaving 18 bases between the germline ends. The CDR3 loop is CSVEPSYGGRETQYF. The CDR3 DNA is TGCAGCGTTGAGCCCTCCTACGGGGGAAGAGAGACCCAGTACTTC.